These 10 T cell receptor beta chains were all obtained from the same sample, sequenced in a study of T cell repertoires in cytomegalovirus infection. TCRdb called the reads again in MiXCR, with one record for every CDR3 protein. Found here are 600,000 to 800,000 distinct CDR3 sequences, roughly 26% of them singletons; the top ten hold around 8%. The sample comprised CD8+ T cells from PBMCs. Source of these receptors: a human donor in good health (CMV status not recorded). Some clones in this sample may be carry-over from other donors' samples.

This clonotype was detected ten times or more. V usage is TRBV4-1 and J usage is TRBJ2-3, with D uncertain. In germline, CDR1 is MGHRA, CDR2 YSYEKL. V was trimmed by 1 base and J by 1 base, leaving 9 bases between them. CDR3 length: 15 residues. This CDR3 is CASSQAARRTDTQYF. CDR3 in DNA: TGCGCCAGCAGCCAAGCGGCCAGACGCACAGATACGCAGTATTTT.

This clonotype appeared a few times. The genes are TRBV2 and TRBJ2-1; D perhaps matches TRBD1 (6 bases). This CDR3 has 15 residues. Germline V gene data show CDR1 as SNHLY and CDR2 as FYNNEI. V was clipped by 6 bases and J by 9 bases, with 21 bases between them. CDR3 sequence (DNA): TGTGCCAGCAGGATTGGACAGCCCCTGCCGGCTGAGCAGTTCTTC. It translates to CASRIGQPLPAEQFF.

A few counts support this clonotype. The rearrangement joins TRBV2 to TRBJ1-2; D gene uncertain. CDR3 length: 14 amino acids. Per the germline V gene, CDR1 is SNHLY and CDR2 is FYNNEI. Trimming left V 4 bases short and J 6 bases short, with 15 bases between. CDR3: CASSGRAQQDGYTF. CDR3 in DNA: TGTGCCAGCAGTGGCCGGGCCCAGCAGGATGGCTACACCTTC.

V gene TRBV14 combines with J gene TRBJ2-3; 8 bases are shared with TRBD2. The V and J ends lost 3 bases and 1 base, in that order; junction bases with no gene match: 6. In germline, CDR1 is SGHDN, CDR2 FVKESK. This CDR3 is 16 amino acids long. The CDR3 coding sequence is TGTGCCAGCAGCCACCCCCCCGGGGGGGGCACAGATACGCAGTATTTT. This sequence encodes CASSHPPGGGTDTQYF. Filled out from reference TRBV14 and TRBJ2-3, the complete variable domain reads EAGVTQFPSHSVIEKGQTVTLRCDPISGHDNLYWYRRVMGKEIKFLLHFVKESKQDESGMPNNRFLAERTGGTYSTLKVQPAELEDSGVYFCASSHPPGGGTDTQYFGPGTRLTVL.

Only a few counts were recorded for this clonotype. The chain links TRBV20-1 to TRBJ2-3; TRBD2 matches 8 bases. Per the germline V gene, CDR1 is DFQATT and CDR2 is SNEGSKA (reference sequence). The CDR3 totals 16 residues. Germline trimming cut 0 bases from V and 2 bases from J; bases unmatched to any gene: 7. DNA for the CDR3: TGCAGTGCTAGAGATCCAACTAGCGGCTTCACAGATACGCAGTATTTT. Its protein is CSARDPTSGFTDTQYF.

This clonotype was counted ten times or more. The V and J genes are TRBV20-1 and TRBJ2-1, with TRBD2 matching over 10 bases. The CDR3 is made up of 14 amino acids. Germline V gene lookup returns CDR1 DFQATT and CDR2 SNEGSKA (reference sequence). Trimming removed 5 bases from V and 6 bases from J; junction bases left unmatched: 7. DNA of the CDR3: TGCAGTGCTTCGAGCGGGGGGGTTGGCAATGAGCAGTTCTTC. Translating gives CSASSGGVGNEQFF.

CDR3 residues: CASSDDRESTYRNYEQYF. The DNA for the CDR3 is TGTGCCAGCAGTGATGACCGGGAATCGACTTACAGAAACTACGAGCAGTACTTC. The chain uses TRBV2 and TRBJ2-7; TRBD2 is a possible D gene (5 bases). V lost 3 bases and J 3 bases, leaving 24 bases between the germline ends. The germline V gene encodes CDR1 SNHLY and CDR2 FYNNEI. This CDR3 is 18 amino acids long. Filled out from reference TRBV2 and TRBJ2-7, the complete variable domain reads EPEVTQTPSHQVTQMGQEVILRCVPISNHLYFYWYRQILGQKVEFLVSFYNNEISEKSEIFDDQFSVERPDGSNFTLKIRSTKLEDSAMYFCASSDDRESTYRNYEQYFGPGTRLTVT.

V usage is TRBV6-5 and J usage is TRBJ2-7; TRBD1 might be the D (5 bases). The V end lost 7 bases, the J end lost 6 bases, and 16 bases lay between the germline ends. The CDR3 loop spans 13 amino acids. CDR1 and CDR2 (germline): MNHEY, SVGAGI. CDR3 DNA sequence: TGTGCCAGCACCCACTCTAGGGGTGGCGAGCAGTACGTC. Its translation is CASTHSRGGEQYV.

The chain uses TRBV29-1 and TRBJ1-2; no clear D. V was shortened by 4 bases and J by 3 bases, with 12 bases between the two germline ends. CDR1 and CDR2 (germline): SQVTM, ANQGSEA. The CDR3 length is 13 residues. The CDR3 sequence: CSVAADGYYGYTF. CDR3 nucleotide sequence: TGCAGCGTTGCTGCGGACGGCTACTATGGCTACACCTTC.

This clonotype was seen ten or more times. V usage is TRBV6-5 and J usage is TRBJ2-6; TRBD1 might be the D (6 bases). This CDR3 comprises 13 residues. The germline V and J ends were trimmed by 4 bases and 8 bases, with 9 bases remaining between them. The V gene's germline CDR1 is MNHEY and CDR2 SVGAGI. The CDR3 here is CASSLQGPNVLTF. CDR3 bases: TGTGCCAGCAGTTTACAGGGTCCCAACGTCCTGACTTTC.